The rows below give T cell receptor beta chains drawn from one sample of a study of blood T cells in healthy people across ages. TCRdb re-derived calls from the 5' RACE reads in MiXCR, one entry per CDR3 protein. The table has over 1,500,000 distinct CDR3 sequences, 30% to 40% seen once. Sample: blood. The receptors were sampled from a human donor in good health. Each CDR3 is given with its conserved first and last residue. Fields, in order: CDR3 DNA, CDR3 protein, V gene, clone size, CDR3 length, D gene, J gene. A D gene is named only where the DNA matches it firmly. Only part of the rows carry a size: once, few, many, or a class if the clone is expanded.

cdr3_nt: TGTGCCAGCAGTTCTCAGGTTGGGGAGCAGTTCTTC
cdr3_aa: CASSSQVGEQFF
v_call: TRBV6-2/TRBV6-3
clone_size: .
cdr3_length: 12
d_call: .
j_call: TRBJ2-1

cdr3_nt: TGTGCCATCAGTGAGATTGGATTCTCCTACGAGCAGTACTTC
cdr3_aa: CAISEIGFSYEQYF
v_call: TRBV10-3
clone_size: few
cdr3_length: 14
d_call: .
j_call: TRBJ2-7

cdr3_nt: TGTGCCAGCAGTCAGGACAGATTTTTCTCCTACGAGCAGTACTTC
cdr3_aa: CASSQDRFFSYEQYF
v_call: TRBV6-5
clone_size: few
cdr3_length: 15
d_call: .
j_call: TRBJ2-7

cdr3_nt: TGTGCCAGCAGCTCAACACAAGGACCAAAGGGGGGCTACACCTTC
cdr3_aa: CASSSTQGPKGGYTF
v_call: TRBV11-2
clone_size: .
cdr3_length: 15
d_call: .
j_call: TRBJ1-2

cdr3_nt: TGTGCCAGCAGTTTATTTCTGAGGGCTGATCAGCCCCAGCATTTT
cdr3_aa: CASSLFLRADQPQHF
v_call: TRBV27
clone_size: once
cdr3_length: 15
d_call: .
j_call: TRBJ1-5

cdr3_nt: TGCAGCGTTGAAAAGGGAAGGGGGAATGAGCAGTTCTTC
cdr3_aa: CSVEKGRGNEQFF
v_call: TRBV29-1
clone_size: many
cdr3_length: 13
d_call: .
j_call: TRBJ2-1

cdr3_nt: TGTGCCAGCAGCTCTAGCGATGGATCAGACACTGAAGCTTTCTTT
cdr3_aa: CASSSSDGSDTEAFF
v_call: TRBV7-9
clone_size: few
cdr3_length: 15
d_call: .
j_call: TRBJ1-1

cdr3_nt: TGTGCCAGCAGCTCCTTTCTAGGGGCCAAAGCTTTCTTT
cdr3_aa: CASSSFLGAKAFF
v_call: TRBV11-2
clone_size: .
cdr3_length: 13
d_call: .
j_call: TRBJ1-1

cdr3_nt: TGCGCCAGCAGCTTGGAGGATCCTTTCAATCAGCCCCAGCATTTT
cdr3_aa: CASSLEDPFNQPQHF
v_call: TRBV5-1
clone_size: .
cdr3_length: 15
d_call: .
j_call: TRBJ1-5

cdr3_nt: TGTGCCAGCAGCTTGTATGCCCAGCGGGGGACCTCAGATACGCAGTATTTT
cdr3_aa: CASSLYAQRGTSDTQYF
v_call: TRBV5-6
clone_size: .
cdr3_length: 17
d_call: TRBD2
j_call: TRBJ2-3

cdr3_nt: TGTGCCAGCAGTTACACGGACCCAGATACGCAGTATTTT
cdr3_aa: CASSYTDPDTQYF
v_call: TRBV6-2/TRBV6-3
clone_size: .
cdr3_length: 13
d_call: .
j_call: TRBJ2-3

cdr3_nt: TGTGCCAGCAGCCCACGGAGGGGGAGCAACAATGAGCAGTTCTTC
cdr3_aa: CASSPRRGSNNEQFF
v_call: TRBV7-2
clone_size: few
cdr3_length: 15
d_call: .
j_call: TRBJ2-1

cdr3_nt: TGTGCCAGCAGCTTTGTTCAGCCCCAGCATTTT
cdr3_aa: CASSFVQPQHF
v_call: TRBV7-3
clone_size: .
cdr3_length: 11
d_call: .
j_call: TRBJ1-5

cdr3_nt: TGCAGCGTTGACAATAAAGGTGGCTACACCTTC
cdr3_aa: CSVDNKGGYTF
v_call: TRBV29-1
clone_size: few
cdr3_length: 11
d_call: .
j_call: TRBJ1-2

cdr3_nt: TGTGCCAGCAGCCTTACTAGCGGGGGGGGAGCAGATACGCAGTATTTT
cdr3_aa: CASSLTSGGGADTQYF
v_call: TRBV7-2
clone_size: few
cdr3_length: 16
d_call: TRBD2
j_call: TRBJ2-3